This T cell receptor (beta chain) was sequenced during a study of blood T cell repertoires in COVID-19. The ends were cut back, 5 bases at V and 6 bases at J, with 19 bases in the middle. Per germline, CDR1 SGHRS and CDR2 YFSETQ. CDR3 length: 15 amino acids. Only in-frame clones appear in the TCRdb table, and some are missing; sequencing was by immunoSEQ multiplex PCR. The table has about 73,000 clones, 89% seen once. Sequencing was carried out using peripheral blood. This clonotype was obtained from a man at least 80 years old with acute or convalescent COVID-19. The chain combines TRBV5-1 with TRBJ2-3, with D possibly TRBD2 on 6 matching bases. The CDR3 sequence: CASSQEGREWDTQYF. CDR3 bases: TGCGCCAGCAGTCAAGAGGGGCGGGAATGGGATACGCAGTATTTT.